This T cell receptor (beta chain) was identified during a study of spatial heterogeneity in lung cancer. Via MiXCR, TCRdb re-called the 5' RACE reads, giving one row per CDR3 protein. The data contain some 25,000 distinct CDR3 sequences, about 13% of them seen just once; the ten biggest clones take up roughly 26%. Time point: sample taken at primary tumor resection. Unsorted whole RNA samples from tumor, nontumor lung or frozen PBMC were sequenced. Many counts were recorded for this clonotype. Between the trimmed V and J ends, which lost 5 bases and 1 base, there was a span of 13 bases. Germline loops: CDR1 SEHNR, CDR2 FQNEAQ (reference sequence). The CDR3 has 15 amino acids.

The chain recombines TRBV7-9 with TRBJ2-3; D gene ambiguous. This sequence was found in a female donor with early-stage non-small cell lung cancer. Specimen: PBMCs, collected at surgery. DNA for the CDR3: TGTGCCAGCAGCCCCCAAGGCGTAGGCACAGATACGCAGTATTTT. Translating it yields CASSPQGVGTDTQYF.